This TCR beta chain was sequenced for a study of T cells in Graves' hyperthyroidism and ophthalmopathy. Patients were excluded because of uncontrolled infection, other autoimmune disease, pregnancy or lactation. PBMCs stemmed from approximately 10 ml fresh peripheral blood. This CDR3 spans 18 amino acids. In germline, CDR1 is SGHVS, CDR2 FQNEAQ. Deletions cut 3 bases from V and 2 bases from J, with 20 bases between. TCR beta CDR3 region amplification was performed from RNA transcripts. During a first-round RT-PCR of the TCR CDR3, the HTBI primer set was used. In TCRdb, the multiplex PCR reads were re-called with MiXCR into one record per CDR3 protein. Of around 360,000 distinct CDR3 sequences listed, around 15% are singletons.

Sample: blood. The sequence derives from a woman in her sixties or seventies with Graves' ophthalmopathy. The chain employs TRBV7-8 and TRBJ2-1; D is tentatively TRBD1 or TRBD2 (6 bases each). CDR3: CASSFGVRGLGTYNEQFF. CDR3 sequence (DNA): TGTGCCAGCAGCTTCGGGGTCCGGGGGCTAGGGACCTACAATGAGCAGTTCTTC.